The clone carrying this T cell receptor (beta chain) has a handful of counts. The antigen remains undetermined. This entry comes from a study of regulatory T cells in long-lasting Graves disease. The study, taken as a whole, reports: Whereas new patients shared roughly 910 public clonotypes, persistent patients shared more, at 2,500 to 3,500.

As for time point: newly diagnosed GD, antithyroid drugs for less than 3 months. PBMCs provided the RNA from which the TCR library was made. Graves' disease diagnosis relied on American Thyroid Association guidelines. An endocrinology department in Xi'an, China, recruited the patients. CDR3 length equals 10 residues. Per germline, CDR1 MNHNS and CDR2 SASEGT. The V end lost 10 bases, the J end lost 6 bases, and 7 bases lay between the germline ends. According to the study, TCR beta libraries were built with iRepertoire HTBI primers and CDR3-region Arm-PCR. TCRdb processed the multiplex PCR reads anew with MiXCR; each CDR3 protein has one entry. The sample has 450,000 to 650,000 distinct CDR3 sequences; about 16% are singletons. This sample also belongs to another study, concerning T cells in Graves' hyperthyroidism and ophthalmopathy. That paper adds: Most expanded thyroid clonotypes above 0.001 also appeared in blood.

The chain combines TRBV6-1 with TRBJ2-1; D not resolved. Sample: peripheral blood mononuclear cells (PBMCs), taken at new diagnosis, from a patient treated with antithyroid drugs. The sequence came from a woman aged 40-65 years with Graves disease. The CDR3 DNA sequence: TGTGCCACCGTAAGCAATGAGCAGTTCTTC. Its translation: CATVSNEQFF.